This record looks at one T cell receptor beta chain sequence and its context. Its antigen remains unidentified. This CDR3 comprises 13 residues. Germline V gene data show CDR1 as MNHEY and CDR2 as SVGAGI. V gave up 6 bases and J gave up 5 bases; unmatched junction bases: 5. Nominally healthy donors were sampled, though unrecorded immune exposures were likely. This sample stems from a study of cytomegalovirus exposure and HLA in healthy donors. Findings and caveats of the study: The classifier was said to identify cytomegalovirus status with high specificity and sensitivity. As a later analysis revealed, the rate of TCR association differed by HLA locus, with DRB1 most and HLA-C fewest.

PCR was performed using 60 Vbeta and 13 Jbeta primers. The assay was immunoSEQ multiplex PCR, and TCRdb's table has in-frame clones only and misses some. Counted here are 140,000 to 150,000 clones, around 72% occurring once; the ten biggest clones make up roughly 2.1%. This sequence was found in a middle-aged man in good health and CMV-seronegative. This chain uses TRBV6-5 with TRBJ2-7; 9 bases map to TRBD1. Input material: PBMCs. DNA for the CDR3: TGTGCCAGCAGGCCGGGACAGGGCAACGAGCAGTACTTC. Translated, it gives CASRPGQGNEQYF.